These T cell receptor beta chains were read from a single sample in a study of human T cells and chemical hapten exposure. MiXCR, applied by TCRdb to the RACE reads, yields one record per CDR3 protein. Found here are roughly 380,000 distinct CDR3 sequences, 5.1% of them singletons; the top ten hold about 2.5%. Sequencing used whole blood, obtained in connection with sensitization to the hapten diphenylcyclopropenone (DPC). These receptors came from a woman between 50 and 59 years old with alopecia areata. Some clones in this sample may be carry-over from other donors' samples. Each CDR3 is given with its conserved first and last residue. Each record gives: CDR3 protein, V gene, J gene.

cdr3_aa: CASSFYPSGRPNTGELFF
v_call: TRBV7-6
j_call: TRBJ2-2

cdr3_aa: CASRSGSGYQPQHF
v_call: TRBV27
j_call: TRBJ1-5

cdr3_aa: CASSQAGQGANYGYTF
v_call: TRBV4-1
j_call: TRBJ1-2

cdr3_aa: CSVTGRMNTEAFF
v_call: TRBV29-1
j_call: TRBJ1-1

cdr3_aa: CASSSIGQRQETQYF
v_call: TRBV5-1
j_call: TRBJ2-5

cdr3_aa: CASSSVGGLKDTQYF
v_call: TRBV5-1
j_call: TRBJ2-3

cdr3_aa: CASSWPGSYNEQFF
v_call: TRBV13
j_call: TRBJ2-1

cdr3_aa: CASSQFGQANTEAFF
v_call: TRBV3-1
j_call: TRBJ1-1

cdr3_aa: CAIGQGESTEAFF
v_call: TRBV10-3
j_call: TRBJ1-1

cdr3_aa: CASARATASLAKNIQYF
v_call: TRBV6-5
j_call: TRBJ2-4

cdr3_aa: CASSGRGNTEAFF
v_call: TRBV4-1
j_call: TRBJ1-1

cdr3_aa: CSALQDPNTEAFF
v_call: TRBV20-1
j_call: TRBJ1-1

cdr3_aa: CSVIWDRVSEKLFF
v_call: TRBV29-1
j_call: TRBJ1-4

cdr3_aa: CASSKAGDGDGNQPQHF
v_call: TRBV21-1
j_call: TRBJ1-5

cdr3_aa: CASSIETYSYEQYF
v_call: TRBV19
j_call: TRBJ2-7

cdr3_aa: CASIAIVDRGLEQYF
v_call: TRBV27
j_call: TRBJ2-7

cdr3_aa: CASSVSPNTQYF
v_call: TRBV9
j_call: TRBJ2-3

cdr3_aa: CASSHSLEVPYF
v_call: TRBV14
j_call: TRBJ2-5

cdr3_aa: CASSPDIGNQPQHF
v_call: TRBV18
j_call: TRBJ1-5

cdr3_aa: CAWSREGEQFF
v_call: TRBV30
j_call: TRBJ2-1

cdr3_aa: CASSFDRYAEAFF
v_call: TRBV7-6
j_call: TRBJ1-1

cdr3_aa: CASSGLEQETQYF
v_call: TRBV28
j_call: TRBJ2-5

cdr3_aa: CAISETGQETQYF
v_call: TRBV10-3
j_call: TRBJ2-5

cdr3_aa: CSARTSGRVNEQYF
v_call: TRBV20-1
j_call: TRBJ2-7

cdr3_aa: CATGKGAYGNEQFF
v_call: TRBV24-1
j_call: TRBJ2-1

cdr3_aa: CASRPPASGAYEQYF
v_call: TRBV28
j_call: TRBJ2-7

cdr3_aa: CSVQYRGTYGYTF
v_call: TRBV29-1
j_call: TRBJ1-2

cdr3_aa: CASTSGGRTEAFF
v_call: TRBV3-1
j_call: TRBJ1-1

cdr3_aa: CASSAGRRPNTEAFF
v_call: TRBV9
j_call: TRBJ1-1

cdr3_aa: CSVENPGWGSNEQFF
v_call: TRBV29-1
j_call: TRBJ2-1

cdr3_aa: CSFTGGSGRTNEKLFF
v_call: TRBV29-1
j_call: TRBJ1-4

cdr3_aa: CSAYTTSGSYEQYF
v_call: TRBV20-1
j_call: TRBJ2-7

cdr3_aa: CASSIDGSNYGYTF
v_call: TRBV19
j_call: TRBJ1-2

cdr3_aa: CSLTFTTDTQYF
v_call: TRBV20-1
j_call: TRBJ2-3

cdr3_aa: CAWSAGQGWETEAFF
v_call: TRBV30
j_call: TRBJ1-1

cdr3_aa: CASSFTVSEQYF
v_call: TRBV7-2
j_call: TRBJ2-7

cdr3_aa: CASSSGTVEAFF
v_call: TRBV7-9
j_call: TRBJ1-1

cdr3_aa: CASSEILYTGELFF
v_call: TRBV10-1
j_call: TRBJ2-2

cdr3_aa: CASSLWAGAGTDTQYF
v_call: TRBV27
j_call: TRBJ2-3

cdr3_aa: CSASIRLGGEAFF
v_call: TRBV20-1
j_call: TRBJ1-1

cdr3_aa: CASSLVGRSFSNSPLHF
v_call: TRBV5-1
j_call: TRBJ1-6